The source of this TCR beta chain is a study of TIL therapy for anti-PD-1-resistant metastatic lung cancer. Study context: Patients had a median age of around 54 years (range about 38-85). Tumors carried a median 1.5 non-synonymous mutations per megabase.

The libraries were made with immunoSEQ v3. Each library reached around 1.9 million read pairs, or roughly 4.5-6.5 million at deep level. Sequencing was performed with immunoSEQ multiplex PCR; in TCRdb, only in-frame clones are kept and a portion is missing. The data show roughly 50,000 clones, 70% to 85% seen once. Time point described: pre-treatment sample, taken before nivolumab and TIL therapy. The tumor samples were excised metastases, mostly pleural nodules or supraclavicular lymph nodes. Tumor harvest preceded PD-1/PD-L1 blockade, followed by nivolumab treatment. The CDR3 runs 15 residues. V trimming: 10 bases; J trimming: 3 bases; junction bases outside the gene matches: 9. CDR1 LNHDA and CDR2 SQIVND come from the germline V gene (reference sequence).

V and J are TRBV19 and TRBJ2-1, with 10 bases identical to TRBD1. The receptor was isolated from a person aged 25-79 years with non-small cell lung cancer. The material sequenced was tumor tissue, taken at baseline. DNA for the CDR3: TGTGCCACTTACCGCCGGGACAGGGGCTACAATGAGCAGTTCTTC. It encodes CATYRRDRGYNEQFF.